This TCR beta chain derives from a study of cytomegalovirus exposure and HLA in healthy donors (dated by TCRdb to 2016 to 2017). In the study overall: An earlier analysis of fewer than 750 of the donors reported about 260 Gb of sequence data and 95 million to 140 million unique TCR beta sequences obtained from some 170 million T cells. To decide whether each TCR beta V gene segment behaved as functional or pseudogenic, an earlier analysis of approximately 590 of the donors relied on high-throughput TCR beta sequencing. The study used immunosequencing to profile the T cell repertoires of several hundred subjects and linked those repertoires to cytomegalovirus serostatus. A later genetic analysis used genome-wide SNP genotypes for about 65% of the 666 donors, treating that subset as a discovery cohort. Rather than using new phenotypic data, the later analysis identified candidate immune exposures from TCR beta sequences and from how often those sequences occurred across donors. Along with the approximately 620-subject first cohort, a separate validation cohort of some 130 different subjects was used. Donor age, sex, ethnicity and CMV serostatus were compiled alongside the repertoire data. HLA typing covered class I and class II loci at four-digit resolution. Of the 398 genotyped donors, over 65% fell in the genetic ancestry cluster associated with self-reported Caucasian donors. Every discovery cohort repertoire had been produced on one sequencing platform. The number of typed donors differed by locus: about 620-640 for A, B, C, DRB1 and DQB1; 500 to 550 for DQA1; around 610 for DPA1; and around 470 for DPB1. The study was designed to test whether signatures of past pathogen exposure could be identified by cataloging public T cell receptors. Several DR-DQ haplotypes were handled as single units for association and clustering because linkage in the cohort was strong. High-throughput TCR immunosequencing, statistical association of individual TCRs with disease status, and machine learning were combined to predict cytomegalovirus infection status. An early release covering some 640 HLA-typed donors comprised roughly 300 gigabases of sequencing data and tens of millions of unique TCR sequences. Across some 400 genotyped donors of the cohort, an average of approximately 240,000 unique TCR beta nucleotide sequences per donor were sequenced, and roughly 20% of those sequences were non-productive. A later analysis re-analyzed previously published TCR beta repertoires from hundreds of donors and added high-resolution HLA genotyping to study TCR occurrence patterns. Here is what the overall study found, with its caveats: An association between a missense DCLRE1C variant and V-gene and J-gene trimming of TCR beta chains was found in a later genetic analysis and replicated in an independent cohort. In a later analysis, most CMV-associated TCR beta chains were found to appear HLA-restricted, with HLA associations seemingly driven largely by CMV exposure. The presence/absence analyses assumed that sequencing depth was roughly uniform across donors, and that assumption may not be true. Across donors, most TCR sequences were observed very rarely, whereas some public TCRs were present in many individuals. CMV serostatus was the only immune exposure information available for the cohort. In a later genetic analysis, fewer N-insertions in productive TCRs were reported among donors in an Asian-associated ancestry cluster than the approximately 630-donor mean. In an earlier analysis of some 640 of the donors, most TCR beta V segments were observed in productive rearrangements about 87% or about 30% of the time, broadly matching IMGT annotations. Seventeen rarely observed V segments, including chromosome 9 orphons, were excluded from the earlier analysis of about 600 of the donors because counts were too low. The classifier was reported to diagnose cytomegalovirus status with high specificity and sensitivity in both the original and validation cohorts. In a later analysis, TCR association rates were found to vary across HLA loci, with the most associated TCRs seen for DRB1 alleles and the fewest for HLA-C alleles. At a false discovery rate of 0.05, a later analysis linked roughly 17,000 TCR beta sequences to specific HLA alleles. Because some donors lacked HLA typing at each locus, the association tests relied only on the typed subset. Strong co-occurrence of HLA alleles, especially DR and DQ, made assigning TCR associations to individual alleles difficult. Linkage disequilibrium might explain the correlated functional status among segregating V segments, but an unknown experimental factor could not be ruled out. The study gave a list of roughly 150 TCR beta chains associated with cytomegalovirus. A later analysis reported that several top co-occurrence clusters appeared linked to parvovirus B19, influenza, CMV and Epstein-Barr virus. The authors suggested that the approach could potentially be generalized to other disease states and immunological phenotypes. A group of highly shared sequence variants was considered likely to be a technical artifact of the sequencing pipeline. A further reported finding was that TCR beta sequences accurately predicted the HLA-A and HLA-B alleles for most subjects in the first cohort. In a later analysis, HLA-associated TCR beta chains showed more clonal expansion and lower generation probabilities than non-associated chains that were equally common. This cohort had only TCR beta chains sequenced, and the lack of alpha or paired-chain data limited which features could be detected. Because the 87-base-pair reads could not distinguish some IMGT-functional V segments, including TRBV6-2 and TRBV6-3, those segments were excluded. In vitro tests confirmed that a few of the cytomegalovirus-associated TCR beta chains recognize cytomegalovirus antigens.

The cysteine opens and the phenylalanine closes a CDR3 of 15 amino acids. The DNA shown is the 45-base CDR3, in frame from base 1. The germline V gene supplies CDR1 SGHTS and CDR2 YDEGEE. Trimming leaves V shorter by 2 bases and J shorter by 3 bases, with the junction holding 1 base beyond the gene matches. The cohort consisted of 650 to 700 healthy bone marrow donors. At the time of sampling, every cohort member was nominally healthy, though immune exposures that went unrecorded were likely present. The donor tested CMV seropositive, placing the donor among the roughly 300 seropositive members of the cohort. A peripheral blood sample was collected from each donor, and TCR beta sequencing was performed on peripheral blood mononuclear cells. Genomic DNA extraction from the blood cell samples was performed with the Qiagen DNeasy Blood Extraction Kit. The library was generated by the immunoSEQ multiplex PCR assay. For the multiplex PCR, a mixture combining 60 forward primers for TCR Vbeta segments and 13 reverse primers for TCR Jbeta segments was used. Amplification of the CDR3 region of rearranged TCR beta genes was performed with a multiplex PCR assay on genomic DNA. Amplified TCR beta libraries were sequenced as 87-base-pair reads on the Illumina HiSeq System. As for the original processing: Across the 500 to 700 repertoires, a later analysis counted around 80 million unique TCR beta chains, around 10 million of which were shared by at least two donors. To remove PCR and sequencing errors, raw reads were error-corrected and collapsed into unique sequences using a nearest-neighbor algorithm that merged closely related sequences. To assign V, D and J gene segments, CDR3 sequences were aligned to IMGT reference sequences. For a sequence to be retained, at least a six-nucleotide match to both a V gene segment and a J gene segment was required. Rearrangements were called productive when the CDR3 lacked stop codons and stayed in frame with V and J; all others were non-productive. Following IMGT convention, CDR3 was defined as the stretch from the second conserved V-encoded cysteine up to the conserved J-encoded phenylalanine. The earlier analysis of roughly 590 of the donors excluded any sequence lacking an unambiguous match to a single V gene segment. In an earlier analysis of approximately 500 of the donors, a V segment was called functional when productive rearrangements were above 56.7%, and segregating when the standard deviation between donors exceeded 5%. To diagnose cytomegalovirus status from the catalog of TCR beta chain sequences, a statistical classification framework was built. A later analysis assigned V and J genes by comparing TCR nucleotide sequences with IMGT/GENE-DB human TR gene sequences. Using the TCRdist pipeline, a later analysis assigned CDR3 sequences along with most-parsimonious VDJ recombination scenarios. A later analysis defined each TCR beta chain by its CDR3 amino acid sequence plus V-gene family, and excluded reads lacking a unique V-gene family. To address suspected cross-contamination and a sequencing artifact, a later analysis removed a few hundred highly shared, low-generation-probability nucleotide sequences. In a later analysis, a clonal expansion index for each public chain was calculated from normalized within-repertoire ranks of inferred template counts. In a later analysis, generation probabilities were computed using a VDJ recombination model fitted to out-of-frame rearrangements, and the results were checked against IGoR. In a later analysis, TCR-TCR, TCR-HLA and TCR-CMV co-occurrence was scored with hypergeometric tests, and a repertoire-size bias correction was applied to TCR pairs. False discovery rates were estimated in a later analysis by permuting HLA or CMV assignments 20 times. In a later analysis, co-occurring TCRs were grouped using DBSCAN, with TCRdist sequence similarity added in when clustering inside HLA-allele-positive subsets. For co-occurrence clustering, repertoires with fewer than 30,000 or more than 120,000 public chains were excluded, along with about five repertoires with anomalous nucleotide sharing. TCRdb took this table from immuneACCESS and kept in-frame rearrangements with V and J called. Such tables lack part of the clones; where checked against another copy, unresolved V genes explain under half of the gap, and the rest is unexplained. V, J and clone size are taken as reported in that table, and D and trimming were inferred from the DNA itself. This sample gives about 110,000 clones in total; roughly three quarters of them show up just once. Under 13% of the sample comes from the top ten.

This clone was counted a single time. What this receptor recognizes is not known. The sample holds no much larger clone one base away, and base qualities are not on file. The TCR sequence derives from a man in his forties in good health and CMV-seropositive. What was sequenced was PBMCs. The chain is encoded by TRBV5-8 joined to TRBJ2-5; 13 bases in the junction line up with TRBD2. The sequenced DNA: TGTGCCAGCAGCTTAGGGACTAGCGGGAAAGAGACCCAGTACTTC. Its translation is CASSLGTSGKETQYF.